This TCR beta chain derives from a study of blood T cell repertoires in COVID-19. Profiling relied on immunoSEQ multiplex PCR, and the TCRdb table lists in-frame clones only, not all of them. This sample yields some 160,000 clones, of which 80% to 90% are seen a single time; approximately 3% belongs to the top ten. CDR1 SNHLY and CDR2 FYNNEI come from the germline V gene. The CDR3 length is 16 residues. V was shortened by 0 bases and J by 2 bases, with 14 bases between the two germline ends. The TCR sequence derives from a woman between 55 and 75 years old with active COVID-19. V usage is TRBV2 and J usage is TRBJ2-7, with D hard to call. The sequenced sample was peripheral blood. This CDR3 is CASSEAEVDSPYEQYF. The CDR3 DNA sequence: TGTGCCAGCAGTGAAGCAGAGGTAGACTCCCCCTACGAGCAGTACTTC.